The clone carrying this T cell receptor (beta chain) was seen more than once but under ten times. Its antigen is still unknown. These data are taken from a study of blood T cells in healthy people across ages. The study, taken as a whole, reports: More naive CD4+ cells and higher diversity marked long-lived donors relative to aged donors.

Researchers report isolating at least 7 million PBMCs per sample. The use of a sample-barcoded 5' primer and a J-beta primer mix characterized a second PCR of about 7 to 12 cycles. At least 2.5 million CDR3-containing paired-end reads were obtained per sample. TCRdb redid the calling of the 5' RACE reads with MiXCR, one entry per CDR3 protein. The sample shows nearly 800,000 distinct CDR3 sequences, 45% to 70% of them seen only once. Sample: blood. This clonotype originated in a man aged 40-49 years in good health.

This CDR3 reads CASSNGGFNYEQYF. In DNA form, the CDR3 reads TGTGCCAGCAGTAATGGAGGATTCAACTACGAGCAGTACTTC. V gene TRBV6-6 combines with J gene TRBJ2-7; possible D gene TRBD2, 5 bases. Germline loops: CDR1 MNHNY, CDR2 SVGAGI (reference sequence). The CDR3 runs to 14 residues. The germline V and J ends were trimmed by 5 bases and 3 bases, with 14 bases remaining between them.